There are many counts of the clone carrying this T cell receptor (beta chain). Its specificity is not known. Regions amplified from RNA transcripts were the TCR beta CDR3 regions. During a first-round RT-PCR of the TCR CDR3, the HTBI primer set was used. TCRdb re-called the multiplex PCR reads through MiXCR, storing one row per CDR3 protein. The table has about 350,000 distinct CDR3 sequences, 11% to 15% seen once; the top ten hold under 30%. CDR1 is PRHDT, CDR2 FYEKMQ, per germline (reference sequence). The CDR3 covers 11 residues. V was clipped by 5 bases and J by 13 bases, with 12 bases between them. The data are from a study of T cells in Graves' hyperthyroidism and ophthalmopathy. Study as a whole: Peripheral blood draws took place at initial diagnosis, ahead of any treatment. General study findings and limits: Clonotypes that were expanded in thyroid above 0.001 mostly appeared in blood too. In the analysis, a 13 V-J model separated ophthalmopathy from stable hyperthyroidism.

Material: blood. This TCR derives from a woman aged 25 to 39 with Graves' hyperthyroidism. This chain uses TRBV13 with TRBJ2-1; the D gene is possibly TRBD2 (6 bases). DNA of the CDR3: TGTGCCAGCAGCGATAGGGAGGACCAGTTCTTC. It is translated as CASSDREDQFF.